Presented here are 26 T cell receptor beta chains from one specimen sequenced in a study of cytomegalovirus exposure and HLA in healthy donors. PCR used 60 Vbeta primers and 13 Jbeta primers. Sequencing was performed with immunoSEQ multiplex PCR; in TCRdb, only in-frame clones are kept and a portion is missing. The data hold 140,000 to 150,000 clones, with 80% to 90% observed a single time. The sequencing input was PBMCs. The receptors were sampled from a boy younger than 10 in good health and CMV-seronegative.

In DNA, the CDR3 is TGTGCCGGCAACGGAGACGGGAACTATGGCTACACCTTC. Residues: CAGNGDGNYGYTF. This chain uses TRBV10-3 with TRBJ1-2; D remains unclear. The germline V gene encodes CDR1 ENHRY and CDR2 SYGVKD. This CDR3 region has 13 residues. Trimming took off 11 bases at V and 2 bases at J, with 15 bases between the two ends.

The chain has TRBV2 and TRBJ1-4; 8 nucleotides line up with TRBD1. The J segment lost 0 bases and the V segment lost 4 bases, leaving 4 bases of the junction unmatched. CDR1 and CDR2 (germline): SNHLY, FYNNEI. The CDR3 length is 16 residues. CDR3 in amino acids: CASSGGQEATNEKLFF. The CDR3 bases are TGTGCCAGCAGTGGGGGACAGGAAGCAACTAATGAAAAACTGTTTTTT.

The sample holds a few counts of this clone. An end of the junction differs from the germline gene, which may be a read error. This sequence joins TRBV7-9 and TRBJ2-6; no clear D gene. The CDR3 length is 17 residues. Germline CDR1 reads SEHNR; CDR2 reads FQNEAQ (reference sequence). The chain's CDR3 is CSSSLSRRASGANVLTF. DNA of the CDR3: TGTTCCAGCAGCTTATCCCGGAGAGCCTCTGGGGCCAACGTCCTGACTTTC.

The chain uses TRBV25-1 and TRBJ2-7; 11 positions agree with TRBD2. Germline V gives CDR1 MGHDK, CDR2 SYGVNS. With 3 bases clipped from V and 3 bases from J, the junction kept 13 bases outside the gene matches. This CDR3 has 18 amino acids. CDR3 sequence: CASSDPGLAGTSFYEQYF. DNA for the CDR3: TGTGCCAGCAGTGACCCCGGACTAGCGGGCACCTCGTTCTACGAGCAGTACTTC.

This clone turned up a few times. The chain couples TRBV4-1 to TRBJ2-1; D is unresolved. Germline-derived CDR1 and CDR2 are MGHRA and YSYEKL. CDR3 length equals 13 residues. Trimming pared 1 base from V and 15 bases from J, leaving 16 bases between. The CDR3 DNA is TGCGCCAGCAGCCAAGGAGACGAGGCGGAACCGTTCTTC. Translating it yields CASSQGDEAEPFF.

The gene calls are TRBV23-1 and TRBJ2-7; TRBD1 might be the D (6 bases). TRBV23-1 is labeled an ORF, and its function is uncertain. This CDR3 has 21 amino acids. Trimming left V 8 bases short and J 4 bases short, with 39 bases between. CDR3 sequence (DNA): TGCGCCAGCTGCAACAGGGCTCTCTGGGGTTCCATTTTGCCGTCTCTGTACGAGCAGTACTTC. Its translation is CASCNRALWGSILPSLYEQYF.

The chain links TRBV2 to TRBJ2-3; 8 bases agree with TRBD1. The CDR3 runs to 16 residues. V dropped 4 bases and J dropped 4; count of bases not matched to a gene: 10. Germline V gene lookup returns CDR1 SNHLY and CDR2 FYNNEI. DNA for the CDR3: TGTGCCAGCAGTGGAGGAGCCAGGGGGCGATCAGATACGCAGTATTTT. It codes for CASSGGARGRSDTQYF.

CDR3 coding DNA: TGTGCCAGCAGCCCGGGAGTTCAGCCCCAGCATTTT. It specifies CASSPGVQPQHF. The chain has TRBV6-5 and TRBJ1-5; D uncertain. V lost 6 bases, J lost 6 bases, and 9 bases lay in between. This CDR3 spans 12 amino acids. From germline, CDR1 is MNHEY and CDR2 SVGAGI.

The sample holds one count of this clone. The rearrangement uses TRBV7-2 and TRBJ2-7, with TRBD1 identical over 8 bases. CDR1 and CDR2 (germline): SGHTA, FQGNSA. With V trimmed by 1 base and J by 0 bases, 2 bases remained unmatched. This CDR3 spans 15 amino acids. The DNA of the CDR3 is TGTGCCAGCAGCTTAGGGGACAGGCGCTCCTACGAGCAGTACTTC. Translation gives CASSLGDRRSYEQYF. Using reference TRBV7-2 and TRBJ2-7 for the parts outside the CDR3, the full variable domain is GAGVSQSPSNKVTEKGKDVELRCDPISGHTALYWYRQSLGQGLEFLIYFQGNSAPDKSGLPSDRFSAERTGGSVSTLTIQRTQQEDSAVYLCASSLGDRRSYEQYFGPGTRLTVT.

This clone was seen just once. This chain joins TRBV25-1 and TRBJ1-1; possibly TRBD1 for D (5 bases). This CDR3 has 14 residues. Deletions cut 0 bases from V and 4 bases from J, with 9 bases between. Germline V gives CDR1 MGHDK, CDR2 SYGVNS. CDR3 in DNA: TGTGCCAGCAGTGAATATATCCAGGGCACTGAAGCTTTCTTT. Translating it yields CASSEYIQGTEAFF. Looking up the rest from reference TRBV25-1 and TRBJ1-1 gives the full variable domain: EADIYQTPRYLVIGTGKKITLECSQTMGHDKMYWYQQDPGMELHLIHYSYGVNSTEKGDLSSESTVSRIRTEHFPLTLESARPSHTSQYLCASSEYIQGTEAFFGQGTRLTVV.

V and J are TRBV9 and TRBJ2-5, with D maybe TRBD1 (6 bases). The DNA end favors TRBJ2-7, so the J call may be wrong. Germline V CDR1 and CDR2: SGDLS, YYNGEE. This CDR3 is 14 amino acids long. The CDR3 DNA reads as TGTGCCAGCAGCGTAGACACAGGGTATGGCGAGCAGTACTTC. Residues: CASSVDTGYGEQYF.

J is TRBJ2-7 and V is TRBV7-3; D possibly corresponds to TRBD2 (6 bases). Germline assignment: CDR1 SGHTA and CDR2 FQGTGA. V was clipped by 1 base and J by 6 bases, with 16 bases between them. The CDR3 covers 15 residues. The CDR3 DNA follows: TGTGCCAGCAGCTTAAGGGCGGGACCCATTCCCGAGCAGTACTTC. It specifies CASSLRAGPIPEQYF.

This chain connects TRBV5-3 to TRBJ2-7, with D possibly TRBD2 on 6 matching bases. TRBV5-3 is an ORF, and what it does is uncertain. The CDR3 is made up of 15 amino acids. Trimming shortened V by 0 bases and J by 0 bases, and 10 bases separated the two germline ends. CDR3 coding DNA: TGTGCCAGAAGCTTGGGGGAGGTGGCCTCCTACGAGCAGTACTTC. It translates to CARSLGEVASYEQYF.

This chain joins TRBV7-2 and TRBJ2-3; 7 bases fit TRBD1. Trimming took 5 bases from V and 4 from J; bases not matched to a gene: 15. The CDR3 has 17 amino acids. CDR1 is SGHTA and CDR2 is FQGNSA in the germline V gene. CDR3 in DNA: TGTGCCAGCAGCCGTGCCGGGACAGTAGTTAGTGCAGATACGCAGTATTTT. Translating it yields CASSRAGTVVSADTQYF.

The chain combines TRBV5-4 with TRBJ2-7; D call uncertain. V lost 0 bases to trimming and J lost 2 bases, with 6 bases between them. Looked up from germline, CDR1 is SGHNT and CDR2 is YYREEE (reference sequence). The length of the CDR3 is 13 residues. As DNA, the CDR3 is TGTGCCAGCAGCTTGGGGGCCCCCTACGAGCAGTACTTC. It translates to CASSLGAPYEQYF.

This clone was seen only once. The chain carries TRBV29-1 and TRBJ1-1; 10 bases align to TRBD1. Germline CDR1 reads SQVTM; CDR2 reads ANQGSEA. V shed 6 bases, J shed 4 bases, and the junction held 8 bases outside the gene matches. The CDR3 totals 14 residues. CDR3 sequence reads: CSVTGTGVFTEAFF. The CDR3 DNA is TGCAGCGTGACCGGGACAGGGGTTTTCACTGAAGCTTTCTTT.

V is TRBV9 and J is TRBJ2-5; TRBD2 matches at 10 bases. CDR3 size: 18 residues. The germline CDR1 and CDR2 sequences are SGDLS and YYNGEE. J was trimmed by 3 bases and V by 4 bases; bases with no gene match: 15. Written as DNA, the CDR3 is TGTGCCAGCAGCCGTGGGGCTAGCGGGGGAGGACTAAAAGAGACCCAGTACTTC. Translation gives CASSRGASGGGLKETQYF.

This clone appeared a few times. The gene calls are TRBV27 and TRBJ2-3; 9 bases map to TRBD2. The length of the CDR3 is 14 residues. Germline CDR1 and CDR2: MNHEY and SMNVEV (reference sequence). V gave up 6 bases and J gave up 8 bases; unmatched junction bases: 9. The CDR3 sequence is CASRWLAGLGTQYF. CDR3 coding DNA: TGTGCCAGCAGATGGCTAGCGGGGCTCGGTACGCAGTATTTT.

This clone was recorded only once. The rearrangement joins TRBV5-4 to TRBJ2-7; TRBD1 agrees at 12 bases. Germline V gene lookup returns CDR1 SGHNT and CDR2 YYREEE (reference sequence). The CDR3 has 14 amino acids. Trimming removed 4 bases from V and 4 bases from J; junction bases left unmatched: 3. As DNA, the CDR3 is TGTGCCAGCAGCGCGGGACAGGGGGCTTACGAGCAGTACTTC. Protein product: CASSAGQGAYEQYF.

J is TRBJ2-7 and V is TRBV12-5; 7 nucleotides line up with TRBD1. The CDR3 is 15 amino acids. CDR1 and CDR2 (germline): LGHNT, FRNRAP. Trimming cost V 1 base and J 0 bases; bases outside gene matches: 3. CDR3 amino acids: CASGLGGGSSYEQYF. CDR3 coding DNA: TGTGCTAGTGGTTTGGGAGGGGGCTCCTCCTACGAGCAGTACTTC.

The chain uses TRBV9 and TRBJ2-3; TRBD2 matches 11 bases. CDR1 and CDR2 (germline): SGDLS, YYNGEE. V lost 3 bases and J lost 8; bases outside the gene matches: 17. CDR3 length equals 18 residues. The CDR3 region has the DNA TGTGCCAGCAGCGCCCAAGGGGCTAGCGGGGGGTCCCCGGGTACGCAGTATTTT. Translating it yields CASSAQGASGGSPGTQYF.

V and J are TRBV25-1 and TRBJ1-2; the D gene is possibly TRBD1 (6 bases). Germline CDR1 and CDR2: MGHDK and SYGVNS. This CDR3 has 13 residues. Trimming shortened V by 4 bases and J by 6 bases, and 12 bases separated the two germline ends. This chain's CDR3 is CASSGGRGDGYTF. The CDR3 region has the DNA TGTGCCAGCAGTGGAGGCAGGGGAGATGGCTACACCTTC.

The chain couples TRBV7-2 to TRBJ2-7; a weak D match, TRBD1 (6 bases). V was pared by 5 bases and J by 2 bases, with 13 bases between. This CDR3 has 14 amino acids. Germline CDR1 SGHTA, CDR2 FQGNSA. CDR3 coding DNA: TGTGCCAGCAGCCCGGCAGGGGAACCCTACGAGCAGTACTTC. Translating it yields CASSPAGEPYEQYF.

This chain links TRBV7-2 with TRBJ2-1; TRBD1 is a possible D gene (5 bases). The CDR3 loop spans 15 amino acids. V was shortened by 1 base and J by 4 bases, with 11 bases between the two germline ends. Germline CDR1 reads SGHTA; CDR2 reads FQGNSA. CDR3 region: CASSLGAGRYNEQFF. In nucleotides, the CDR3 is TGTGCCAGCAGCTTAGGGGCAGGGCGTTACAATGAGCAGTTCTTC.

J is TRBJ2-7 and V is TRBV27; a possible D gene is TRBD1 (5 bases). The CDR3 is 12 amino acids. The V gene's germline CDR1 is MNHEY and CDR2 SMNVEV (reference sequence). V lost 5 bases, J lost 5 bases, and 10 bases lay in between. CDR3 loop: CASSPPGNEQYF. CDR3 nucleotide sequence: TGTGCCAGCAGTCCGCCAGGGAACGAGCAGTACTTC.

The rearrangement uses TRBV15 and TRBJ2-5; TRBD2 agrees at 14 bases. The assigned J gene may be wrong: the sequence end matches TRBJ2-7 better. Germline V gene sequence: CDR1 LNHNV, CDR2 YYDKDF (reference sequence). The CDR3 loop spans 17 amino acids. CDR3 nucleotides: TGTGCCACCACAACCGGGACTAGCGGGGGTTCCACCTACGAGCAGTACTTC. Translating it yields CATTTGTSGGSTYEQYF.